Sequencing of this T cell receptor (beta chain) was carried out in a study of immune heterogeneity within non-small cell lung tumors. Study observations and caveats: Different tumor locations in one patient shared dominant CDR3 beta clonotypes yet harbored unique high-frequency clones. Local T-cell clonality was recorded as moderately but significantly correlated with local tumor mutational burden, with R around 0.33. For the most part, the T-cell receptor beta clonotypes present at high frequency were distinct from one individual patient to the next.

By share of the sample, this clonotype is medium-sized. The antigen remains unidentified. Multiplex PCR was performed with 32 V and 13 J primers, and it amplified TCR beta CDR3. One entry per CDR3 protein results from TCRdb running MiXCR on the multiplex PCR reads. Among about 3,200 distinct CDR3 sequences, around a fifth were seen once, and the ten largest hold 16%. CDR3 length: 14 residues. With V trimmed by 3 bases and J by 3 bases, 4 bases remained unmatched. Germline V gene data show CDR1 as DFQATT and CDR2 as SNEGSKA (reference sequence). Template input, which was bulk tumor genomic DNA, totaled 450 to 600 ng per sample. The authors collected several far-apart biopsies from each primary tumor during surgery. With untreated, newly diagnosed non-small cell lung cancer, the patients went on to undergo curative surgery. Newly diagnosed patients with non-small cell lung cancer who were having surgery with curative intent served as donors.

The specimen sequenced was lung tumor tissue. The TCR sequence derives from a man between 60 and 70 years old with non-small cell lung cancer. V and J are TRBV20-1 and TRBJ2-7, with 11 bases that match TRBD1. In DNA form, the CDR3 reads TGCAGTGCTAGCCCCGGGACAGGGGGCTACGAGCAGTACTTC. Its protein product is CSASPGTGGYEQYF.